The T cell receptor (beta chain) described here comes from a study of blood T cell repertoires in COVID-19 (dated by TCRdb to between 2020 and 2021). Notes on the research overall: Samples from collaborators originated in the United States, Italy and Spain and spanned both the acute and convalescent phases of COVID-19. The prospective study material was composed of cDNA or gDNA derived from T cells, B-cell-depleted T cells, or PBMCs. Deeply sampled blood TCRbeta repertoires from subjects exposed to, actively infected with, or recovered from COVID-19 were included in the dataset. A freely available public database, intended as a resource for researchers studying the immune response to SARS-CoV-2, is where the repertoires were released. Samples were obtained from the ongoing ImmuneRACE study (first 160 participants) and from about 1,300 subjects provided by 6 global collaborators. A de-identified subject ID, COVID-19 status, age in years and sex were almost always included in the sample metadata. Where available, HLA class I and class II types were obtained from metadata supplied by the sample provider rather than from assay-based typing. Overall study results and their limits: Clinical and demographic metadata were provided uncurated, with the amount varying by source and participant.

The CDR3 goes from the cysteine to the phenylalanine over 14 residues. Of all the DNA, just the CDR3 is kept, 42 bases in frame from base 1. In the germline V gene (reference sequence), CDR1 corresponds to SEHNR and CDR2 to FQNEAQ. Unmatched junction bases come to 3, with V trimmed by 4 bases and J by 4 bases. Participants in the prospective study were enrolled through a virtual design, were aged roughly 18 to 95 years, and lived in about two dozen United States geographic areas. To assign participants to cohorts, the prospective study relied on clinical history that participants themselves reported in a screening survey and a study questionnaire. For ImmuneRACE Cohort 3, a participant was defined as recovered based on two consecutive negative NP/OP PCR tests, clearance by a healthcare professional, or resolution of symptoms. Mobile phlebotomists in the prospective study collected whole blood, serum and a nasopharyngeal or oropharyngeal swab from every participant. Additional blood draws and questionnaires over an approximately 2-month period could optionally be provided by prospective study participants. Before DNA extraction, blood samples from the prospective study were shipped at room temperature or frozen.

About this clone itself: It lacks a known antigen. No base quality values were provided; no much bigger clone lies one nucleotide off.

TCRbeta CDR3 regions were amplified from genomic DNA by means of the immunoSEQ Assay, a bias-controlled multiplex PCR. Concerning the study's data processing: Nucleated cell counts per sample were estimated from amplification of reference gene primers within the assay. To quantify the absolute abundance of each unique TCRbeta CDR3 rearrangement, sequence reads were collapsed and filtered. For each sample, productive Simpson clonality was calculated by taking the square root of Simpson's diversity index across productive rearrangements. TCRdb's version of the immuneACCESS table is confined to in-frame rearrangements and falls short of the full clone set. An unresolved V gene accounts for under half of the shortfall where checked; the remainder is of unknown origin. The D gene and trimming were derived from the DNA, and the V and J assignments and clone size from that table. The sample yields about 300,000 clones; 89% were counted once. Roughly 5% of the sample belongs to the ten largest clones.

This receptor was identified in a man in his fifties or sixties who had recovered from COVID-19. This receptor chain uses TRBV7-9 and TRBJ2-5, and 10 junctional nucleotides match TRBD2. The specimen was PBMCs or T cells enriched from blood (not recorded which). The sequenced DNA is TGTGCCAGCAGCTCCGGGACTAGCGTAGAGACCCAGTACTTC. It encodes CASSSGTSVETQYF.